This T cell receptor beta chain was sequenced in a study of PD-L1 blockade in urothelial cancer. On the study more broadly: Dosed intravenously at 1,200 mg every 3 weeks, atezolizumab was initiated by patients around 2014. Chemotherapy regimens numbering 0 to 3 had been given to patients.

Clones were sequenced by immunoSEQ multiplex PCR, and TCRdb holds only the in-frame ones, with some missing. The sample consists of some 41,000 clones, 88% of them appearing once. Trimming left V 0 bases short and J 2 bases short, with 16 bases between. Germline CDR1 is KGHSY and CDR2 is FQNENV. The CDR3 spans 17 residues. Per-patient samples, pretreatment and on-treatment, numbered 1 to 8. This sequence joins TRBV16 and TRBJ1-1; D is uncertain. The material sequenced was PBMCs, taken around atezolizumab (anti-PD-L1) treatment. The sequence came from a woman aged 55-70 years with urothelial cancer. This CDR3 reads CASSQSIRAGLNTEAFF. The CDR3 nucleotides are TGTGCCAGCAGCCAATCGATTAGGGCGGGGTTAAACACTGAAGCTTTCTTT.